This T cell receptor (beta chain) was recorded in a study of shared clonotypes between healthy human individuals. Study findings and constraints: A generally larger estimated richness was seen in naive subsets than in memory subsets. Although depth was large, rarefaction showed that sequencing of the sorted subsets was incomplete. Relative to clonotypes present in all four donors, those not shared had lower generation probabilities.

A word on this clone: No antigen is known for it. At the DNA level, this CDR3 is encoded by other sequences in the same sample as well.

Assay: immunoSEQ multiplex PCR; the TCRdb copy retains only in-frame clones and omits some. The sample consists of about 1.5 million clones, approximately 97% of them appearing once. Material for sequencing was naive CD4+ T cells sorted from blood. Subset of the sample: CD45RA+ positively selected. This receptor was obtained from a man younger than 45 in good health.

CDR3 DNA: TGTGCCAGCAGTTTCGGGGGACGCTACGAGCAGTACTTC. This gives the protein CASSFGGRYEQYF. The V gene is TRBV27, the J gene TRBJ2-7; the D gene is possibly TRBD2 (6 bases). CDR1 and CDR2 (germline): MNHEY, SMNVEV (reference sequence). The V gene lost 3 bases and the J gene lost 3 bases, with 9 bases spanning the gap. The length of the CDR3 is 13 residues.